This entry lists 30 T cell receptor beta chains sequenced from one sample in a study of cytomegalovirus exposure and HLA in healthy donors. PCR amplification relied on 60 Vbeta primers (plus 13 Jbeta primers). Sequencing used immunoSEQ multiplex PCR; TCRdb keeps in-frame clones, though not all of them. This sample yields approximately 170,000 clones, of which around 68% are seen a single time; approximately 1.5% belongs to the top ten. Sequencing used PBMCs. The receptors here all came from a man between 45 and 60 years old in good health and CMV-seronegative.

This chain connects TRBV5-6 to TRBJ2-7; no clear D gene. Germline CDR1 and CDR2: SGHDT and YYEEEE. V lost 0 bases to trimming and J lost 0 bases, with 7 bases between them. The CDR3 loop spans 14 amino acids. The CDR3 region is CASSLEYTSYEQYF. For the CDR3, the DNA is TGTGCCAGCAGCTTGGAGTACACCTCCTACGAGCAGTACTTC.

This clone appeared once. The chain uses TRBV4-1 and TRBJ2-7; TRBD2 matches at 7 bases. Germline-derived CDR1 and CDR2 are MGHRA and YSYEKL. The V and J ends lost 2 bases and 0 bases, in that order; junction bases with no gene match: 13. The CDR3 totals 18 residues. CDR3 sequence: CASSQNEGLGGSSYEQYF. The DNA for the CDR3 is TGCGCCAGCAGCCAAAATGAGGGGCTGGGCGGGAGCTCCTACGAGCAGTACTTC.

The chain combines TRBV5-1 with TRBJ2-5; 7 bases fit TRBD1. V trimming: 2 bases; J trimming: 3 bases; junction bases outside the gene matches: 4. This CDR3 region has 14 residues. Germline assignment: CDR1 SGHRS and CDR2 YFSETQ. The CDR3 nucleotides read TGCGCCAGCAGCTTTTCGGGACAGAAAGAGACCCAGTACTTC. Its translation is CASSFSGQKETQYF.

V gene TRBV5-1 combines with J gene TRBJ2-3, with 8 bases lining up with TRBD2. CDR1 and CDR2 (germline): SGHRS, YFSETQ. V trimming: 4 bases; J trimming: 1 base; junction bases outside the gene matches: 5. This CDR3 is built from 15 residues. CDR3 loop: CASSLGLVGTDTQYF. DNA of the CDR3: TGCGCCAGCAGCCTGGGACTAGTGGGCACAGATACGCAGTATTTT.

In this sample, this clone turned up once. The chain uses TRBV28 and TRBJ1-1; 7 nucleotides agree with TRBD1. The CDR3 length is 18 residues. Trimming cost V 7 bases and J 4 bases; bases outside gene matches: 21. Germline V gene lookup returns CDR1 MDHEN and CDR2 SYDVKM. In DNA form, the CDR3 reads TGTGCCAGCAATCTTGGGCAGGGGGGTCTCATCCCCCCCACTGAAGCTTTCTTT. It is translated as CASNLGQGGLIPPTEAFF.

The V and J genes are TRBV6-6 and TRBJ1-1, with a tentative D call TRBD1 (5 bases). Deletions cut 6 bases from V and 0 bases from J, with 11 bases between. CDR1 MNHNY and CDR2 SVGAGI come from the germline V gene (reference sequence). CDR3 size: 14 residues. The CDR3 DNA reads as TGTGCCAGCAGATCCGGGGGTATGAACACTGAAGCTTTCTTT. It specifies CASRSGGMNTEAFF.

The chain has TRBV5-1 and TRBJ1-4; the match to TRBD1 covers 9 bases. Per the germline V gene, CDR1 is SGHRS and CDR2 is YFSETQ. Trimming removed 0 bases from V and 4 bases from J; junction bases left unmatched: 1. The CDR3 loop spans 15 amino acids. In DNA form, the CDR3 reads TGCGCCAGCAGCTTGGGGGACAGGGTTAATGAAAAACTGTTTTTT. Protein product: CASSLGDRVNEKLFF.

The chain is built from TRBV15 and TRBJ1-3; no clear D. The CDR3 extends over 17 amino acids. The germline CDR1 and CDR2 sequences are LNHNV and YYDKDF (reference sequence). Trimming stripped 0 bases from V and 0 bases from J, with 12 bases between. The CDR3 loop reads CATSRDLGEFSGNTIYF. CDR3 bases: TGTGCCACCAGCAGAGATTTAGGAGAATTCTCTGGAAACACCATATATTTT.

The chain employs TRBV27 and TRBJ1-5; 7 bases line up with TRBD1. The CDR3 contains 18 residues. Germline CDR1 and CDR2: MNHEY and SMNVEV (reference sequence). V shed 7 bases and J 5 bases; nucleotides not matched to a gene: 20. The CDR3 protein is CASTLPALGTAIDQPQHF. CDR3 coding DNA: TGTGCCAGCACCTTACCGGCCCTCGGGACAGCCATAGATCAGCCCCAGCATTTT.

This CDR3 is CASSKDRGVNQPQHF. CDR3 DNA sequence: TGTGCCAGCAGCAAAGACAGGGGAGTCAATCAGCCCCAGCATTTT. This chain joins TRBV7-9 and TRBJ1-5; 8 bases line up with TRBD1. Trimming removed 5 bases from V and 3 bases from J; junction bases left unmatched: 6. The length of the CDR3 is 15 residues. CDR1 is SEHNR, CDR2 FQNEAQ, per germline (reference sequence).

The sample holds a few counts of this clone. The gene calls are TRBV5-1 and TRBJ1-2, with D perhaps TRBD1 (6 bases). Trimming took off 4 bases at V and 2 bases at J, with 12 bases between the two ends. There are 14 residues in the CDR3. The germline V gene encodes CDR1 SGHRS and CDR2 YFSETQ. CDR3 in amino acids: CASSTRDTNYGYTF. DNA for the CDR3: TGCGCCAGCAGCACCCGGGACACCAACTATGGCTACACCTTC.

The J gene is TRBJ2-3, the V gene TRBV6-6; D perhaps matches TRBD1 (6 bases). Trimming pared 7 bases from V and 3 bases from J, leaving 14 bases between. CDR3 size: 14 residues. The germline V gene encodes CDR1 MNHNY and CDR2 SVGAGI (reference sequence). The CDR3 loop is CASKERGLTDTQYF. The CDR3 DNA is TGTGCCAGCAAAGAAAGGGGGTTGACAGATACGCAGTATTTT.

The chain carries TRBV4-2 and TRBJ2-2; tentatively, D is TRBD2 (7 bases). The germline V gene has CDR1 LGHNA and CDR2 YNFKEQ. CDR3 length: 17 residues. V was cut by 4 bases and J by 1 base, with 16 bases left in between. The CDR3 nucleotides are TGTGCCAGCAGCCTTGGGGGGCGGGGGAGGAACACCGGGGAGCTGTTTTTT. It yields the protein CASSLGGRGRNTGELFF.

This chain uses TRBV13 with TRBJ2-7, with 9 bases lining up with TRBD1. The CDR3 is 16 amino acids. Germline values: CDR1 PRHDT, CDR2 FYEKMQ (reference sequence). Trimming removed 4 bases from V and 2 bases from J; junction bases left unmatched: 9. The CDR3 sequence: CASSSLRDRATYEQYF. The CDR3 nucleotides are TGTGCCAGCAGCTCCCTCCGGGACAGGGCTACCTACGAGCAGTACTTC.

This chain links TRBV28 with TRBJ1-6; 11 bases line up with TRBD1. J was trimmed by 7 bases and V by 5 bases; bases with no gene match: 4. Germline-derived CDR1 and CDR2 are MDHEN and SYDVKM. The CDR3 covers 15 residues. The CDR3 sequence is CASSVGDRGNSPLHF. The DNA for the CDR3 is TGTGCCAGCAGTGTAGGGGACAGGGGGAATTCACCCCTCCACTTT.

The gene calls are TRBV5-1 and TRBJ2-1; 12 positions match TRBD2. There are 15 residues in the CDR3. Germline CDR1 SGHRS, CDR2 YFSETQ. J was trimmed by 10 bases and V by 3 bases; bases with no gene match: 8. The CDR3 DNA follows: TGCGCCAGCAGCTCCTCTAGCGGGGGGGCCCAGGAGCAGTTCTTC. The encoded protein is CASSSSSGGAQEQFF.

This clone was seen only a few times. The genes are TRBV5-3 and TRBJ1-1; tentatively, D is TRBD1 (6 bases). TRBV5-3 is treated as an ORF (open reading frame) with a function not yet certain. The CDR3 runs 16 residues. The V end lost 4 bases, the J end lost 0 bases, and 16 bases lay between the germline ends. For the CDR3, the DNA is TGTGCCAGAAGCCAGGATCCTGGGACAATGAACACTGAAGCTTTCTTT. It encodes CARSQDPGTMNTEAFF.

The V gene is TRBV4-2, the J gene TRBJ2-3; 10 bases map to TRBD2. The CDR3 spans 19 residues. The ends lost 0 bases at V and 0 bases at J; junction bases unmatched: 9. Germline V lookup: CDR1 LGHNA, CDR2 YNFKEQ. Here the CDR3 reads CASSQDETSGVVSTDTQYF. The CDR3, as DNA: TGTGCCAGCAGCCAAGATGAAACTAGCGGGGTGGTTAGCACAGATACGCAGTATTTT.

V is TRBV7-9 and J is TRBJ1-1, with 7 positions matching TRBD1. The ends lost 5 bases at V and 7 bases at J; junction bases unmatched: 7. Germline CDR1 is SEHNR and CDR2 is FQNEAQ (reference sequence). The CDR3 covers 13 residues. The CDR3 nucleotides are TGTGCCAGCAGCGAACAGGGGATGAGTGAAGCTTTCTTT. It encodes CASSEQGMSEAFF.

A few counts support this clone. The CDR3 here is CASSVVMGTGNTEAFF. The CDR3 bases are TGTGCCAGCAGCGTAGTAATGGGGACAGGGAACACTGAAGCTTTCTTT. The gene calls are TRBV9 and TRBJ1-1, with 8 bases fitting TRBD1. The CDR3 runs to 16 residues. V was clipped by 0 bases and J by 1 base; unmatched bases: 5. Germline values: CDR1 SGDLS, CDR2 YYNGEE.

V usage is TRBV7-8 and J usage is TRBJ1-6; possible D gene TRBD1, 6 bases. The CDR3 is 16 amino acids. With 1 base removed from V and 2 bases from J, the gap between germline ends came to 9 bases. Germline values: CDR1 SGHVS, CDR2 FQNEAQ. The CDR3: CASSLEGGTYNSPLHF. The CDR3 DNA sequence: TGTGCCAGCAGCTTAGAGGGGGGGACCTATAATTCACCCCTCCACTTT.

Written as DNA, the CDR3 is TGTGCCAGCTCACCGTACGACAGCCCACGAGAGACCCAGTACTTC. This translates into CASSPYDSPRETQYF. The chain carries TRBV18 and TRBJ2-5; D is perhaps TRBD1 (5 bases). This CDR3 region has 15 residues. Germline V lookup: CDR1 KGHSH, CDR2 LQKENI. Trimming pared 3 bases from V and 4 bases from J, leaving 15 bases between. Full variable domain (outside the CDR3, taken from reference TRBV18 and TRBJ2-5): NAGVMQNPRHLVRRRGQEARLRCSPMKGHSHVYWYRQLPEEGLKFMVYLQKENIIDESGMPKERFSAEFPKEGPSILRIQQVVRGDSAAYFCASSPYDSPRETQYFGPGTRLLVL.

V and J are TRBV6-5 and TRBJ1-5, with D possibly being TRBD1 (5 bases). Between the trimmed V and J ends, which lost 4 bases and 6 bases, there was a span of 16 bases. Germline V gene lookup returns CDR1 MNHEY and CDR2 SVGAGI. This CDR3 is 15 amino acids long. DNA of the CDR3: TGTGCCAGCAGTTCGACTTGGGGCGCGAGTCAGCCCCAGCATTTT. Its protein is CASSSTWGASQPQHF.

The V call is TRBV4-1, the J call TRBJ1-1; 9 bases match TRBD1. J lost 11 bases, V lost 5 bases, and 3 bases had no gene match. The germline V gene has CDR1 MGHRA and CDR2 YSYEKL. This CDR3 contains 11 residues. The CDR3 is CASSRDRVAFF. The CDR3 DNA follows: TGCGCCAGCAGCAGGGACAGGGTTGCTTTCTTT.

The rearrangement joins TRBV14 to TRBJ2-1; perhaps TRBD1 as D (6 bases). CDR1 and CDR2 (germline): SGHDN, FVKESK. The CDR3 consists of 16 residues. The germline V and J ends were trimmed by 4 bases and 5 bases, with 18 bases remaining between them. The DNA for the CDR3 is TGTGCCAGCAGCCTTTACAGGGCGGCCGGGAACAATGAGCAGTTCTTC. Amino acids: CASSLYRAAGNNEQFF.

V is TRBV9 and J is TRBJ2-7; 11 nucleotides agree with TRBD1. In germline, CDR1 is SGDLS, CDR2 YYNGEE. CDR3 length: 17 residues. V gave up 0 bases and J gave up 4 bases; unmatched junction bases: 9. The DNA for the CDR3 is TGTGCCAGCAGCGTAGGGAGGGGGGGGACAGGGGGATACGAGCAGTACTTC. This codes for CASSVGRGGTGGYEQYF.

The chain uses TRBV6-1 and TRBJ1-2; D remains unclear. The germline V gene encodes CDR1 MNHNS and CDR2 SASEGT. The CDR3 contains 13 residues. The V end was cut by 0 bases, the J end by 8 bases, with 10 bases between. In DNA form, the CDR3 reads TGTGCCAGCAGTGAAGCGGCCGGCGGAGGCTACACCTTC. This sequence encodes CASSEAAGGGYTF.

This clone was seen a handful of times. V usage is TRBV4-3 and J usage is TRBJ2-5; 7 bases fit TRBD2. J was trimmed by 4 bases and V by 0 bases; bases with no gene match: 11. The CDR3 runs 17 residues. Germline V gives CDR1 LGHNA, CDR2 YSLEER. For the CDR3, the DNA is TGCGCCAGCAGCCAAGATACGGCTAGCGGTCGTAGAGAGACCCAGTACTTC. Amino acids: CASSQDTASGRRETQYF.

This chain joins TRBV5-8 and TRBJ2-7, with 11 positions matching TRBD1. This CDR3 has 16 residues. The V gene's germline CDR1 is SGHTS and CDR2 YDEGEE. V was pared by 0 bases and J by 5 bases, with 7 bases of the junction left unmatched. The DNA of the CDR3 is TGTGCCAGCAGCTTGGTAGGACAGGGGGCGCGAAACGAGCAGTACTTC. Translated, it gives CASSLVGQGARNEQYF.

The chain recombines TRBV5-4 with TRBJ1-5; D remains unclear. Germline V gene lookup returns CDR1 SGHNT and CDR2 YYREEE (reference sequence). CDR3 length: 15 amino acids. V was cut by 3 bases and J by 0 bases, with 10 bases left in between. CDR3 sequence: CASSSGRDSNQPQHF. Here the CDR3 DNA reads TGTGCCAGCAGCTCAGGACGGGATAGCAATCAGCCCCAGCATTTT.